The clone carrying this TCR beta chain was seen only once. The antigen is not known. The sample originates from a study of cytomegalovirus exposure and HLA in healthy donors. Study-wide results and limits: Altogether, more than 150 TCR beta chains were recorded as cytomegalovirus-associated.

It was with 60 Vbeta and 13 Jbeta primers that the PCR ran. Profiled with immunoSEQ multiplex PCR; TCRdb holds only in-frame clones, not every one. The profile covers about 100,000 clones, with 85% to 90% appearing a single time and 3.5% to 5% taken by the ten largest. Sequencing was done on a sample of PBMCs. This clonotype was sampled from a young man in good health and CMV-seronegative.

The CDR3 bases are TGTGCCATCAGGGCTAGCGGGGGGGTTGCCCCCTACGAGCAGTACTTC. Amino acid sequence: CAIRASGGVAPYEQYF. The rearrangement joins TRBV10-3 to TRBJ2-7; TRBD2 matches at 12 bases. The CDR3 is made up of 16 amino acids. J gave up 2 bases and V 6 bases, and 8 bases lay outside the gene matches. Germline CDR1 is ENHRY and CDR2 is SYGVKD.